The next 24 T cell receptor beta chains were all read from a single sample in a study of cytomegalovirus exposure and HLA in healthy donors. PCR amplification relied on 60 Vbeta primers (plus 13 Jbeta primers). Only in-frame clones appear in the TCRdb table, and some are missing; sequencing was by immunoSEQ multiplex PCR. The sample has over 100,000 clones; about 83% are singletons. Sequencing was performed on PBMCs. The source of these receptors is a woman under 40 in good health and CMV-seronegative.

The rearrangement joins TRBV29-1 to TRBJ1-6; 9 bases line up with TRBD1. Germline CDR1 is SQVTM and CDR2 is ANQGSEA. The CDR3 length is 13 residues. Trimming at V came to 6 bases and at J to 8 bases, leaving 5 bases not matched to a gene. CDR3 DNA sequence: TGCAGCGTCGGACAGGGGCCGGATTCACCCCTCCACTTT. Residues: CSVGQGPDSPLHF. The whole variable domain, filled in from reference TRBV29-1 and TRBJ1-6, reads SAVISQKPSRDICQRGTSLTIQCQVDSQVTMMFWYRQQPGQSLTLIATANQGSEATYESGFVIDKFPISRPNLTFSTLTVSNMSPEDSSIYLCSVGQGPDSPLHFGNGTRLTVT.

This chain connects TRBV5-1 to TRBJ1-2; a possible D gene is TRBD1 (6 bases). Trimming left V 5 bases short and J 6 bases short, with 17 bases between. Germline V gives CDR1 SGHRS, CDR2 YFSETQ. The CDR3 spans 14 residues. CDR3 region: CASSLYGQTDGYTF. The CDR3 DNA follows: TGCGCCAGCAGTTTATACGGACAGACTGATGGCTACACCTTC.

V and J are TRBV6-1 and TRBJ2-7, with D tentatively TRBD2 (6 bases). The germline CDR1 and CDR2 sequences are MNHNS and SASEGT. The CDR3 sequence is 14 residues long. Trimming took 2 bases from V and 6 from J, leaving 14 bases between them. CDR3 DNA sequence: TGTGCCAGCAGTGAATTTTCGCAGGGAGGCGAGCAGTACTTC. Its protein is CASSEFSQGGEQYF.

The chain has TRBV27 and TRBJ1-6, with unresolved D. In germline, CDR1 is MNHEY, CDR2 SMNVEV (reference sequence). The CDR3 contains 11 residues. With 10 bases removed from V and 4 bases from J, the gap between germline ends came to 5 bases. This CDR3 is CATGYNSPLHF. Here the CDR3 DNA reads TGTGCCACCGGTTATAATTCACCCCTCCACTTT.

CDR3 in amino acids: CASSEFGGRGNYGYTF. The CDR3 DNA sequence: TGTGCCAGCAGTGAATTTGGCGGGAGGGGGAACTATGGCTACACCTTC. The V gene is TRBV6-1, the J gene TRBJ1-2, with D perhaps matching TRBD1 (6 bases). V lost 2 bases and J 2 bases, leaving 15 bases between the germline ends. From germline, CDR1 is MNHNS and CDR2 SASEGT. CDR3 size: 16 residues.

The gene calls are TRBV10-3 and TRBJ2-5, with a possible D match to TRBD1 (5 bases). TRBJ2-7 explains the end of the DNA better; the J call may be wrong. CDR3 length equals 18 residues. Per germline, CDR1 ENHRY and CDR2 SYGVKD. CDR3 loop: CAISQPSKTGSYSYEQYF. Here the CDR3 DNA reads TGTGCCATCAGTCAACCATCAAAAACAGGTTCCTACTCCTACGAGCAGTACTTC.

DNA for the CDR3: TGTGCCAGCAGCTTCGAACAGGGGGCGTACACCGGGGAGCTGTTTTTT. This codes for CASSFEQGAYTGELFF. The chain carries TRBV5-6 and TRBJ2-2; 9 positions match TRBD1. V lost 2 bases and J lost 3; bases outside the gene matches: 5. The CDR3 has 16 residues. CDR1 is SGHDT, CDR2 YYEEEE, per germline.

The rearrangement joins TRBV2 to TRBJ2-7; 8 bases fit TRBD2. The CDR3 has 14 amino acids. CDR1 SNHLY and CDR2 FYNNEI come from the germline V gene. V trimming: 6 bases; J trimming: 3 bases; junction bases outside the gene matches: 7. This CDR3 reads CASSLSGRFYEQYF. In DNA form, the CDR3 reads TGTGCCAGCAGCCTCAGCGGGAGATTCTACGAGCAGTACTTC. Looking up the rest from reference TRBV2 and TRBJ2-7 gives the full variable domain: EPEVTQTPSHQVTQMGQEVILRCVPISNHLYFYWYRQILGQKVEFLVSFYNNEISEKSEIFDDQFSVERPDGSNFTLKIRSTKLEDSAMYFCASSLSGRFYEQYFGPGTRLTVT.

This sequence joins TRBV6-5 and TRBJ1-5; D is perhaps TRBD1 (5 bases). This CDR3 spans 16 amino acids. V was pared by 4 bases and J by 5 bases, with 18 bases between. CDR1 is MNHEY and CDR2 is SVGAGI in the germline V gene. CDR3 in amino acids: CASSSLRGSRYQPQHF. The CDR3 DNA is TGTGCCAGCAGTTCGTTGCGGGGCAGCAGGTATCAGCCCCAGCATTTT.

This rearrangement joins TRBV5-1 to TRBJ2-1, with 9 positions matching TRBD2. This CDR3 is 16 amino acids long. Germline CDR1 is SGHRS and CDR2 is YFSETQ. V lost 1 base, J lost 5 bases, and 7 bases stayed unmatched. DNA for the CDR3: TGCGCCAGCAGCTTGTTAGCGGGAGTTGGGAACAATGAGCAGTTCTTC. Its translation: CASSLLAGVGNNEQFF.

This sequence joins TRBV7-6 and TRBJ2-7; 8 bases line up with TRBD2. The CDR3 is 16 amino acids. Germline V gene sequence: CDR1 SGHVS, CDR2 FNYEAQ. J gave up 0 bases and V 4 bases, and 8 bases lay outside the gene matches. This CDR3 reads CASSSPAGAISYEQYF. CDR3 in DNA: TGTGCCAGCAGCTCCCCAGCGGGGGCCATCTCCTACGAGCAGTACTTC.

This clone was counted a single time. The gene calls are TRBV29-1 and TRBJ2-1; D is unclear. The CDR3 runs to 13 residues. Germline V CDR1 and CDR2: SQVTM, ANQGSEA. The V end was cut by 5 bases, the J end by 5 bases, with 13 bases between. The DNA of the CDR3 is TGCAGCGTTCCGGAGACTTTAAACAATGAGCAGTTCTTC. It encodes CSVPETLNNEQFF.

This clone was seen only once. The chain employs TRBV7-9 and TRBJ1-4, with 7 bases matching TRBD1. The CDR3 length is 16 residues. Trimming cost V 5 bases and J 5 bases; bases outside gene matches: 11. The germline gives CDR1 SEHNR, CDR2 FQNEAQ (reference sequence). CDR3 bases: TGTGCCAGCAGCCCCCCCTGGACAGGAGAAAATGAAAAACTGTTTTTT. It specifies CASSPPWTGENEKLFF.

This chain joins TRBV7-3 and TRBJ2-2; 8 positions match TRBD1. CDR3 length: 15 amino acids. Trimming at V came to 4 bases and at J to 4 bases, leaving 5 bases not matched to a gene. The germline V gene has CDR1 SGHTA and CDR2 FQGTGA. Written as DNA, the CDR3 is TGTGCCAGCAGCTCGGGACAGGACGCCACCGGGGAGCTGTTTTTT. The encoded protein is CASSSGQDATGELFF.

The chain recombines TRBV9 with TRBJ2-3; 9 nucleotides match TRBD2. Trimming took 4 bases from V and 3 from J; bases not matched to a gene: 3. CDR1 is SGDLS and CDR2 is YYNGEE in the germline V gene. This CDR3 contains 14 residues. Here the CDR3 reads CASSLSGGTDTQYF. The CDR3, as DNA: TGTGCCAGCAGCCTTAGCGGGGGAACAGATACGCAGTATTTT.

A single count supports this clone. The V call is TRBV7-2, the J call TRBJ1-5; 7 positions match TRBD1. V gave up 5 bases and J gave up 3 bases; unmatched junction bases: 4. Looked up from germline, CDR1 is SGHTA and CDR2 is FQGNSA. The CDR3 sequence is 14 residues long. The CDR3: CASSNRGNNQPQHF. In nucleotides, the CDR3 is TGTGCCAGCAGCAACAGGGGTAACAATCAGCCCCAGCATTTT. The full variable domain, rest sourced from reference TRBV7-2 and TRBJ1-5, is GAGVSQSPSNKVTEKGKDVELRCDPISGHTALYWYRQSLGQGLEFLIYFQGNSAPDKSGLPSDRFSAERTGGSVSTLTIQRTQQEDSAVYLCASSNRGNNQPQHFGDGTRLSIL.

The chain is built from TRBV12-1 and TRBJ2-1; the D call in the table, TRBD2, was not verified against the DNA. TRBV12-1 is classified as a pseudogene. The CDR3 loop spans 16 amino acids. In nucleotides, the CDR3 is TGTGCCAGCAGCTTCCCCGGGACTAGAAACTACAATGAGCAGTTCTTC. Amino acid sequence: CASSFPGTRNYNEQFF.

The chain combines TRBV30 with TRBJ2-1, with 8 bases fitting TRBD1. The CDR3 covers 13 residues. V shed 3 bases and J 8 bases; nucleotides not matched to a gene: 6. CDR1 and CDR2 (germline): GTSNPN, SVGIG (reference sequence). CDR3 residues: CAWSRGQVYEQFF. For the CDR3, the DNA is TGTGCCTGGAGCAGGGGACAGGTCTATGAGCAGTTCTTC.

V gene TRBV11-1 combines with J gene TRBJ1-1; maybe TRBD1 (5 bases). Trimming removed 1 base at V and 10 bases at J, with 22 bases between. The CDR3 totals 16 residues. In germline, CDR1 is SGHAT, CDR2 FQDESV (reference sequence). CDR3 nucleotide sequence: TGTGCCAGCAGCTTAGGCGGGAGGGGCGCCAAGGGAAGAGCTTTCTTT. Translation: CASSLGGRGAKGRAFF.

The V gene is TRBV27, the J gene TRBJ2-7; weak D call: TRBD1 (6 bases). Germline CDR1 and CDR2: MNHEY and SMNVEV (reference sequence). This CDR3 has 16 amino acids. Trimming took off 5 bases at V and 3 bases at J, with 20 bases between the two ends. The chain's CDR3 is CASSPLRGQWVYEQYF. CDR3 coding DNA: TGTGCCAGCAGTCCCCTCCGTGGACAGTGGGTCTACGAGCAGTACTTC.

This rearrangement joins TRBV5-1 to TRBJ2-7; a possible D gene is TRBD1 (5 bases). This CDR3 is 17 amino acids long. Trimming left V 0 bases short and J 0 bases short, with 16 bases between. CDR1 and CDR2 (germline): SGHRS, YFSETQ. As DNA, the CDR3 is TGCGCCAGCAGCTTGGCATTTTGGACAAAATACTCCTACGAGCAGTACTTC. Amino acid sequence: CASSLAFWTKYSYEQYF. Filled out from reference TRBV5-1 and TRBJ2-7, the complete variable domain reads KAGVTQTPRYLIKTRGQQVTLSCSPISGHRSVSWYQQTPGQGLQFLFEYFSETQRNKGNFPGRFSGRQFSNSRSEMNVSTLELGDSALYLCASSLAFWTKYSYEQYFGPGTRLTVT.

The sample holds one count of this clone. At one boundary the junction diverges from the germline segment, which might be a read error. The chain combines TRBV7-9 with TRBJ1-1, with 9 bases that match TRBD1. This CDR3 is built from 14 residues. Germline loops: CDR1 SEHNR, CDR2 FQNEAQ (reference sequence). The CDR3 is CSSSPQGAGTEAFF. CDR3 bases: TGTTCCAGCAGCCCACAGGGGGCGGGTACTGAAGCTTTCTTT.

V is TRBV28 and J is TRBJ1-3, with 8 positions matching TRBD1. This CDR3 is 14 amino acids long. V trimming: 5 bases; J trimming: 4 bases; junction bases outside the gene matches: 4. The germline V gene encodes CDR1 MDHEN and CDR2 SYDVKM. The CDR3 DNA reads TGTGCCAGCAGTACTCAGGGGGCGGGAAACACCATATATTTT. It yields the protein CASSTQGAGNTIYF.

Turning to this clone: The same CDR3 is also encoded by other DNA sequences in this sample. The chain carries TRBV5-1 and TRBJ2-2; 10 bases fit TRBD1. The CDR3 sequence is 15 residues long. V lost 4 bases and J lost 3; bases outside the gene matches: 3. Germline V gives CDR1 SGHRS, CDR2 YFSETQ. In nucleotides, the CDR3 is TGCGCCAGCAGCCTAGGGACAGGGGACACCGGGGAGCTGTTTTTT. Translation: CASSLGTGDTGELFF.